The 6 T cell receptor beta chains presented below share a single source sample, sequenced in a study of blood T cell repertoires in COVID-19. Using immunoSEQ multiplex PCR, the repertoire was profiled, and TCRdb retains in-frame clones only, with some absent. Among about 430,000 clones listed, roughly 84% were seen once. The sequenced sample was PBMCs or T cells enriched from blood (not recorded which). The receptors here all came from a woman between 18 and 29 years old who had been exposed to COVID-19.

The genes are TRBV6-5 and TRBJ2-2, with a weak D call TRBD1 (5 bases). Trimming removed 5 bases at V and 5 bases at J, with 9 bases between. The CDR3 is 13 amino acids. Germline CDR1 MNHEY, CDR2 SVGAGI. As DNA, the CDR3 is TGTGCCAGCAGTACTGACAGAACCGGGGAGCTGTTTTTT. It encodes CASSTDRTGELFF.

This chain joins TRBV28 and TRBJ2-1; maybe TRBD2 (5 bases). The CDR3 has 17 residues. Germline CDR1 reads MDHEN; CDR2 reads SYDVKM. Trimming left V 5 bases short and J 7 bases short, with 24 bases between. The CDR3 protein is CASSAMPGFERRNEQFF. The DNA for the CDR3 is TGTGCCAGCAGTGCCATGCCGGGGTTCGAACGCCGGAATGAGCAGTTCTTC.

The rearrangement links TRBV7-2 to TRBJ2-5; 10 positions match TRBD1. The V segment lost 6 bases and the J segment 3 bases; nucleotides outside the gene matches: 4. CDR3 length: 14 residues. Germline values: CDR1 SGHTA, CDR2 FQGNSA. The CDR3 reads CASRTGTGEETQYF. CDR3 DNA: TGTGCCAGCAGAACCGGGACAGGGGAAGAGACCCAGTACTTC.

CDR3 in amino acids: CASSFPRGGQQETQYF. The CDR3 region has the DNA TGTGCCAGCAGCTTCCCCCGAGGGGGACAGCAAGAGACCCAGTACTTC. The chain couples TRBV11-1 to TRBJ2-5; 7 bases align to TRBD1. In germline, CDR1 is SGHAT, CDR2 FQDESV (reference sequence). The CDR3 loop spans 16 amino acids. V was clipped by 3 bases and J by 2 bases; unmatched bases: 9.

V gene TRBV3-1 (or the pseudogene TRBV3-2) combines with J gene TRBJ2-1; TRBD1 matches 7 bases. With V trimmed by 4 bases and J by 6 bases, 9 bases remained unmatched. Germline CDR1 and CDR2: LGHDT and YNNKEL (reference sequence). The CDR3 covers 15 residues. This CDR3 is CASSPDRAPGNEQFF. CDR3 nucleotides: TGTGCCAGCAGCCCAGACAGGGCCCCGGGCAATGAGCAGTTCTTC.

The CDR3: CASSGGIGYTF. Written as DNA, the CDR3 is TGTGCCAGCAGTGGCGGGATTGGCTACACCTTC. The V and J genes are TRBV25-1 and TRBJ1-2, with D unclear. V was shortened by 4 bases and J by 7 bases, with 7 bases between the two germline ends. The germline CDR1 and CDR2 sequences are MGHDK and SYGVNS. The CDR3 is 11 residues long.